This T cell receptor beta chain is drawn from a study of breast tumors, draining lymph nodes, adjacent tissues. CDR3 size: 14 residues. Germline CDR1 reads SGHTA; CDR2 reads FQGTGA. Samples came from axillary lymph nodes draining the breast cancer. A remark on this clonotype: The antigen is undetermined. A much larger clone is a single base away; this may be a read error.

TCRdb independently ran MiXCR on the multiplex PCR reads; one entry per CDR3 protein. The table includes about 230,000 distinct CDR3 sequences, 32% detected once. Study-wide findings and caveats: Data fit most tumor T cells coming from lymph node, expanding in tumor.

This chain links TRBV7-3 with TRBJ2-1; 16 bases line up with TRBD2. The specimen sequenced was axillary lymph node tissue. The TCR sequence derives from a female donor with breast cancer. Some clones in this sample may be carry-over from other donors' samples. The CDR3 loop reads CAGSSGLAGGKQFF. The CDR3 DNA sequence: TGTGCCGGCAGCTCGGGACTAGCGGGAGGGAAGCAGTTCTTC. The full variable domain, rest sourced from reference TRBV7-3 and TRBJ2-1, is GAGVSQTPSNKVTEKGKYVELRCDPISGHTALYWYRQSLGQGPEFLIYFQGTGAADDSGLPNDRFFAVRPEGSVSTLKIQRTERGDSAVYLCAGSSGLAGGKQFFGPGTRLTVL.